This T cell receptor (beta chain) was observed in a study of blood T cell repertoires in COVID-19 (TCRdb year 2020). Regarding the study in general: Collaborator samples came from the United States, Italy and Spain and covered acute and convalescent phases of COVID-19. The samples were drawn from the first 160 participants of the ongoing ImmuneRACE study and from 1,200 or so subjects provided by 6 global collaborators. The dataset comprised deeply sampled blood TCRbeta repertoires from subjects exposed to, actively infected with, or recovered from COVID-19. The prospective study material was composed of cDNA or gDNA derived from T cells, B-cell-depleted T cells, or PBMCs. The repertoires were made available in a free public database intended to serve as a resource for research on the immune response to SARS-CoV-2. HLA class I and class II types, where available, came from metadata supplied by the sample provider rather than from assay-based typing. Sample metadata almost always included a de-identified subject ID, COVID-19 status, age in years and sex. Here is what the overall study found, with its caveats: How much clinical and demographic metadata was included differed by source and by participant, and the metadata was provided uncurated.

TCRbeta CDR3 regions were amplified from genomic DNA using the immunoSEQ Assay, a bias-controlled multiplex PCR. Concerning the study's data processing: Within the assay, amplification of reference gene primers was used to estimate how many nucleated cells each sample contained. Sequence reads were collapsed and filtered to measure the absolute abundance of every unique TCRbeta CDR3 rearrangement. For each sample, productive Simpson clonality was calculated as the square root of Simpson's diversity index across productive rearrangements. TCRdb limited this immuneACCESS table to in-frame rearrangements with V and J called. A share of clones is missing; checked studies link under half to unresolved V genes, and the rest is unexplained. V and J calls and clone size are those listed in that table; D and trimming were worked out from the DNA. Present in this sample are about 160,000 clones, over 90% of which were seen just once. The leading ten clones occupy roughly 1.9% of the sample.

The CDR3 runs 16 residues from the cysteine to the phenylalanine. CDR3 DNA only is kept here, 48 bases in frame from base 1. Trimming at the junction amounts to 2 bases on V and 5 bases on J, and the germline ends lie 18 bases apart. CDR1 is given as MNHEY and CDR2 as SVGAGI, both from the germline V gene. On this clone: Its antigen specificity is not known. No per-base quality is available; no much larger clone lies one base away.

One collaborating source in Seattle enrolled patients while the patients were actively infected and followed the patients over time throughout the course of disease. The collaborating institutions used their own protocols to collect whole blood in K2EDTA tubes. For TCRbeta analysis, collaborator samples were shipped as frozen whole blood, as isolated PBMCs, or as DNA extracted from either sample type. Sequencing input: peripheral blood. The sequence links TRBV6-5 to TRBJ1-2, with the D gene not confidently named. The TCR originated in a woman aged 55-69 years with COVID-19, enrolled during active disease. The CDR3 reads CASSYQGNAVQYGYTF. The nucleotide sequence reads TGTGCCAGCAGTTACCAAGGAAATGCGGTTCAATATGGCTACACCTTC.